This T cell receptor (beta chain) emerged from a study of regulatory T cells in long-lasting Graves disease. Background on the study: Treatment with antithyroid drugs for over 5 years, together with positive TSH receptor antibodies, meant persistent Graves' disease.

This clonotype was detected a few times. Both iRepertoire HTBI primers and Arm-PCR of CDR3 regions were used to build the TCR beta libraries. TCRdb re-called the multiplex PCR reads with MiXCR, one entry per CDR3 protein. The sample lists around 500,000 distinct CDR3 sequences; roughly 20% were seen once. The time point denotes: persistent/refractory GD, antithyroid drugs over 5 years with positive TRAb. TCR sequences were obtained from RNA taken from PBMCs. This CDR3 is built from 15 residues. Germline CDR1 reads ENHRY; CDR2 reads SYGVKD. V lost 3 bases and J 3 bases, leaving 12 bases between the germline ends.

This chain joins TRBV10-3 and TRBJ1-5; D might be TRBD1 (5 bases). Sample: peripheral blood mononuclear cells (PBMCs), taken when the disease was refractory, from a patient treated with antithyroid drugs. This TCR was sampled from a female donor with Graves disease. CDR3 nucleotide sequence: TGTGCCATCAGTGAAGGGGCGGCTTTCAATCAGCCCCAGCATTTT. Translated, it gives CAISEGAAFNQPQHF.